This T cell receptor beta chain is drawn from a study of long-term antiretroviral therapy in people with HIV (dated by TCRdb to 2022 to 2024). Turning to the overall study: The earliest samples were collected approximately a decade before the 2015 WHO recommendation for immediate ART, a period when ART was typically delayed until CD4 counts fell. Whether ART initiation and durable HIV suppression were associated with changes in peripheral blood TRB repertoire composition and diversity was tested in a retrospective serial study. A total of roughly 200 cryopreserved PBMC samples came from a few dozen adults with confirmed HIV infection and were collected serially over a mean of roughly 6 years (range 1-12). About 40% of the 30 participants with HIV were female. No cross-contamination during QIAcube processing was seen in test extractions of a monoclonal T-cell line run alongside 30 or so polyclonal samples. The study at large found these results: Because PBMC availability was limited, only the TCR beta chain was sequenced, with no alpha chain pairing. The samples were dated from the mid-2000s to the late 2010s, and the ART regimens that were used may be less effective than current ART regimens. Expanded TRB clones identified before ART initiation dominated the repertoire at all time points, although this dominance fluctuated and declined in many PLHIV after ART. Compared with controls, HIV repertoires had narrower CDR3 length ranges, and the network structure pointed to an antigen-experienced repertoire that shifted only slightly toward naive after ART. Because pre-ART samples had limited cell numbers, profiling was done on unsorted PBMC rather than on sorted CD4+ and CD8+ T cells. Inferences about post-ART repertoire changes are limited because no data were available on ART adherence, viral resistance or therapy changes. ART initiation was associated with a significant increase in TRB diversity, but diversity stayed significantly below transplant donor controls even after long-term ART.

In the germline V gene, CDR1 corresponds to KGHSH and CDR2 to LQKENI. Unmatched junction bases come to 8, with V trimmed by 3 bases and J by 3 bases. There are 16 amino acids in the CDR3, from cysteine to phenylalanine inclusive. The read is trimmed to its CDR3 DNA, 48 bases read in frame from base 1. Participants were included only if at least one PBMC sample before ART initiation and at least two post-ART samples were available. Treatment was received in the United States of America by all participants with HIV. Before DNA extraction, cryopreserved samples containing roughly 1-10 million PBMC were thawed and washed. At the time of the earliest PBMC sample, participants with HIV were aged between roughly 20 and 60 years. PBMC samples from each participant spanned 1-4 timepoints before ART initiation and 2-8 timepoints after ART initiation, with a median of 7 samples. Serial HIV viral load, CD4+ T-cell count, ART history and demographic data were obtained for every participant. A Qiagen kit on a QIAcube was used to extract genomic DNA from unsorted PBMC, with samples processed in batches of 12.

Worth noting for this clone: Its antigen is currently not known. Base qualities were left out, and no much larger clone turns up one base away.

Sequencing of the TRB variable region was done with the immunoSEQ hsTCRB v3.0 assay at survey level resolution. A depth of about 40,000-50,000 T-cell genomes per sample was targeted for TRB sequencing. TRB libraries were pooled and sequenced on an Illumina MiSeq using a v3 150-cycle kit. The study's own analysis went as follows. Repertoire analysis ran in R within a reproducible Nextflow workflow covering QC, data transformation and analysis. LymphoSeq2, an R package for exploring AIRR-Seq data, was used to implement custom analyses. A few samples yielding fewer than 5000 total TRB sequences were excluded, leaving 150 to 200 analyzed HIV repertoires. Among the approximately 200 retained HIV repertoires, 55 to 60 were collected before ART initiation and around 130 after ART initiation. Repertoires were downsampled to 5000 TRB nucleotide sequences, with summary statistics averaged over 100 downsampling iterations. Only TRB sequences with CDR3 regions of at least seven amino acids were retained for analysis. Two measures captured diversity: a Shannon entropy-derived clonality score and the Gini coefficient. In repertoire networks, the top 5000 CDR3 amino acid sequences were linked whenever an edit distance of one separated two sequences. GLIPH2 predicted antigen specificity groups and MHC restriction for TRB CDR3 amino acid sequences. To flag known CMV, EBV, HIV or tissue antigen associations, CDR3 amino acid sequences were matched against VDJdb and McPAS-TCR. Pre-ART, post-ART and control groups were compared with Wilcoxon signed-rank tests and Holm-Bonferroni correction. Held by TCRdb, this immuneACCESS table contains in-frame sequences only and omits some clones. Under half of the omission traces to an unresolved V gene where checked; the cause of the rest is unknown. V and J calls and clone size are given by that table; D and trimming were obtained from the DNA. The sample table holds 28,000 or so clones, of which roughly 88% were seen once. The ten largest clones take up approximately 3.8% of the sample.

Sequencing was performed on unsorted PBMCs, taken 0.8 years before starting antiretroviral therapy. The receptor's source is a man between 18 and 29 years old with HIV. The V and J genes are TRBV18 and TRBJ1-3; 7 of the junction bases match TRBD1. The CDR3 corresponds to CASSPETGLSGNTIYF. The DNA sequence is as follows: TGTGCCAGCTCACCGGAGACAGGGTTAAGTGGAAACACCATATATTTT.